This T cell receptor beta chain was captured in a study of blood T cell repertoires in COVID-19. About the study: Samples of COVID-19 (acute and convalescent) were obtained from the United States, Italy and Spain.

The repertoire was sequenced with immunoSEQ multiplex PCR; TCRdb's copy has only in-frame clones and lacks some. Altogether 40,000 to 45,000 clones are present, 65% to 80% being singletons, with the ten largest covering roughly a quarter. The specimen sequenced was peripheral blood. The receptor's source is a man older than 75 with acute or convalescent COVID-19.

The CDR3 DNA sequence: TGCGCCAGCAGCCCGGGACAGGGTTCTCAGCCCCAGCATTTT. Translating gives CASSPGQGSQPQHF. This chain links TRBV5-1 with TRBJ1-5; 9 bases agree with TRBD1. There are 14 residues in the CDR3. Trimming at V came to 4 bases and at J to 6 bases, leaving 5 bases not matched to a gene. Germline V gene data show CDR1 as SGHRS and CDR2 as YFSETQ.